Following are 16 T cell receptor beta chains from one sample sequenced in a study of blood T cells in healthy people across ages. PCR was performed a second time for about 7 to 11 cycles using a sample-barcoded 5' primer and a J-beta primer mix. Each CDR3 protein is one row after TCRdb ran MiXCR on the 5' RACE reads. The sample holds about 1.5 million distinct CDR3 sequences, about 42% seen once. Sequencing input: blood. The receptors derive from a woman between 18 and 29 years old in good health.

This clonotype was seen a few times. This sequence joins TRBV28 and TRBJ2-7, with 7 positions matching TRBD1. With 6 bases clipped from V and 6 bases from J, the junction kept 2 bases outside the gene matches. CDR3 length equals 11 residues. The germline gives CDR1 MDHEN, CDR2 SYDVKM. CDR3 DNA: TGTGCCAGCAGCACAGGGGTCGAGCAGTACTTC. Protein product: CASSTGVEQYF.

V is TRBV5-5 and J is TRBJ1-2; 7 bases align to TRBD1. CDR1 is SGHKS and CDR2 is YYEKEE in the germline V gene (reference sequence). The CDR3 sequence is 12 residues long. The V and J ends lost 4 bases and 7 bases, in that order; junction bases with no gene match: 4. As DNA, the CDR3 is TGTGCCAGCAGCCCCGAGGGGGCTGGCTACACCTTC. Protein product: CASSPEGAGYTF.

This chain uses TRBV7-9 with TRBJ2-3, with 8 bases identical to TRBD2. V dropped 1 base and J dropped 2; count of bases not matched to a gene: 8. CDR1 is SEHNR, CDR2 FQNEAQ, per germline (reference sequence). The CDR3 runs to 17 residues. The chain's CDR3 is CASSLGVGRGVTDTQYF. The CDR3 region has the DNA TGTGCCAGCAGCTTAGGAGTCGGGCGGGGGGTCACAGATACGCAGTATTTT.

The gene calls are TRBV4-2 and TRBJ2-7; TRBD2 agrees at 7 bases. The CDR3 is 16 amino acids. Looked up from germline, CDR1 is LGHNA and CDR2 is YNFKEQ. The V segment lost 0 bases and the J segment 3 bases; nucleotides outside the gene matches: 8. The CDR3 DNA is TGTGCCAGCAGCCAAGAAGCGCTAGCGGTGGGCTACGAGCAGTACTTC. This gives the protein CASSQEALAVGYEQYF.

Remarks on this clonotype: One end of the junction varies from germline; a read error may be responsible. V is TRBV29-1 and J is TRBJ1-6, with 7 bases identical to TRBD1. The CDR3 extends over 13 amino acids. Germline CDR1 and CDR2: SQVTM and ANQGSEA. CDR3 sequence (DNA): TGCAGCGTTGGGACAGGACCTAATTCACCCCCCCACTTT. Its protein is CSVGTGPNSPPHF.

This chain links TRBV6-1 with TRBJ2-1; 15 positions match TRBD2. CDR1 and CDR2 (germline): MNHNS, SASEGT. The length of the CDR3 is 15 residues. V was clipped by 10 bases and J by 5 bases; unmatched bases: 6. For the CDR3, the DNA is TGTGCCACCAGGACTAGCGGGAGGGATCACAATGAGCAGTTCTTC. This sequence encodes CATRTSGRDHNEQFF.

The J gene is TRBJ2-5, the V gene TRBV20-1; 8 bases fit TRBD2. The CDR3 totals 14 residues. V shed 3 bases and J 11 bases; nucleotides not matched to a gene: 14. CDR1 is DFQATT and CDR2 is SNEGSKA in the germline V gene (reference sequence). In nucleotides, the CDR3 is TGCAGTGCTAGTGGAGCGGGAGTTTCCAATGAGCAGTACTTC. It yields the protein CSASGAGVSNEQYF.

The chain combines TRBV12-3 or TRBV12-4 with TRBJ2-5; D remains unclear. V was clipped by 3 bases and J by 2 bases, with 16 bases between them. There are 16 residues in the CDR3. This CDR3 reads CASSFSIRADQETQYF. CDR3 sequence (DNA): TGTGCCAGCAGTTTTAGTATCCGGGCAGATCAAGAGACCCAGTACTTC.

The chain carries TRBV9 and TRBJ2-1; 8 bases align to TRBD2. The ends lost 0 bases at V and 3 bases at J; junction bases unmatched: 8. CDR3 length: 17 amino acids. CDR1 and CDR2 from the germline V gene are SGDLS and YYNGEE. CDR3 sequence (DNA): TGTGCCAGCAGCGTAGACGGGAGGGCCGCTAACTACAATGAGCAGTTCTTC. Protein sequence: CASSVDGRAANYNEQFF.

The chain is built from TRBV6-5 and TRBJ1-2, with a possible D match to TRBD1 (5 bases). Germline assignment: CDR1 MNHEY and CDR2 SVGAGI. V was trimmed by 8 bases and J by 7 bases, leaving 8 bases between them. The CDR3 contains 10 residues. The CDR3 DNA reads TGTGCCAGCTTTAGGGGTGGCTACACCTTC. Encoded protein: CASFRGGYTF.

The chain carries TRBV11-2 and TRBJ1-1, with 8 bases matching TRBD1. This CDR3 has 14 residues. CDR1 and CDR2 (germline): SGHAT, FQNNGV. Germline trimming cut 0 bases from V and 11 bases from J; bases unmatched to any gene: 8. The CDR3 region is CASSLEAGGESAFF. The CDR3 DNA follows: TGTGCCAGCAGCTTAGAGGCAGGGGGCGAATCGGCTTTCTTT.

This chain uses TRBV20-1 with TRBJ1-5; D not certain. Germline assignment: CDR1 DFQATT and CDR2 SNEGSKA (reference sequence). The CDR3 extends over 14 amino acids. Trimming removed 6 bases from V and 0 bases from J, with 12 bases in between. In DNA, the CDR3 is TGCAGTGCCCTTGCCCCTTCTAGCAATCAGCCCCAGCATTTT. Translating it yields CSALAPSSNQPQHF.

The chain uses TRBV27 and TRBJ1-2, with 9 bases lining up with TRBD1. J was trimmed by 10 bases and V by 6 bases; bases with no gene match: 9. The CDR3 length is 13 residues. The germline gives CDR1 MNHEY, CDR2 SMNVEV (reference sequence). The CDR3 nucleotides are TGTGCCAGCAGACGGACAGGGGACGATGACTACACCTTC. Its protein is CASRRTGDDDYTF.

This clonotype was detected once. The V gene is TRBV7-2, the J gene TRBJ2-4; D may be TRBD1 (6 bases). The CDR3 length is 15 residues. Germline CDR1 and CDR2: SGHTA and FQGNSA. Trimming shortened V by 0 bases and J by 13 bases, and 19 bases separated the two germline ends. CDR3 nucleotides: TGTGCCAGCAGCTTAGCGGGACATTACGACAATGAGCAGTACTTC. Its protein is CASSLAGHYDNEQYF.

Many counts were recorded for this clonotype. The chain is built from TRBV2 and TRBJ2-1; D gene ambiguous. The V end was cut by 6 bases, the J end by 3 bases, with 15 bases between. CDR3 length: 15 amino acids. Germline CDR1 is SNHLY and CDR2 is FYNNEI. The CDR3 here is CASSLSRKIYNEQFF. CDR3 coding DNA: TGTGCCAGCAGCCTCAGCAGGAAGATCTACAATGAGCAGTTCTTC.

In its sample, this clonotype was seen once. The chain employs TRBV5-1 and TRBJ1-3; D possibly corresponds to TRBD1 (5 bases). Germline values: CDR1 SGHRS, CDR2 YFSETQ. This CDR3 contains 15 residues. Trimming cost V 3 bases and J 0 bases, with 10 bases left between them. CDR3 loop: CASSSDGASGNTIYF. The CDR3 DNA is TGCGCCAGCAGCTCCGACGGGGCCTCTGGAAACACCATATATTTT.